These 24 T cell receptor beta chains were sequenced from one sample in a study of OX40 agonist ivuxolimab in advanced cancers. Measured with immunoSEQ multiplex PCR; TCRdb has only the in-frame clones, and not every one. This table holds 60,000 to 80,000 clones, 85% found once. The sample was CD4+ or CD8+ T cells sorted from blood, taken in a trial of the OX40 agonist ivuxolimab. The receptors derive from an adult with an advanced solid tumor such as melanoma, head and neck, liver or kidney cancer.

Note on this clone: This sample includes further DNA sequences coding for the same CDR3. The J gene is TRBJ2-5, the V gene TRBV27; D gene uncertain. Germline CDR1 is MNHEY and CDR2 is SMNVEV (reference sequence). Trimming cost V 3 bases and J 4 bases, with 3 bases left between them. The CDR3 has 11 amino acids. Here the CDR3 DNA reads TGTGCCAGCAGTTTGGGAGAGACCCAGTACTTC. Its protein is CASSLGETQYF.

The J gene is TRBJ2-1, the V gene TRBV2; D not resolved. CDR1 and CDR2 (germline): SNHLY, FYNNEI. V lost 5 bases and J lost 5, with 4 bases in between. The CDR3 contains 11 residues. The CDR3 DNA follows: TGTGCCAGCAGTACCAACAATGAGCAGTTCTTC. This gives the protein CASSTNNEQFF.

V gene TRBV28 combines with J gene TRBJ2-3; D possibly corresponds to TRBD2 (5 bases). This CDR3 has 13 amino acids. V dropped 6 bases and J dropped 6 bases, with 13 bases sitting between them. Germline-derived CDR1 and CDR2 are MDHEN and SYDVKM. CDR3 in DNA: TGTGCCAGCAGACGGACTCTGCGGGATACGCAGTATTTT. Protein product: CASRRTLRDTQYF.

The gene calls are TRBV5-6 and TRBJ2-6; D gene ambiguous. V was shortened by 4 bases and J by 0 bases, with 8 bases between the two germline ends. CDR3 size: 15 residues. Germline CDR1 reads SGHDT; CDR2 reads YYEEEE. CDR3 amino acids: CASSRPFSGANVLTF. The DNA of the CDR3 is TGTGCCAGCAGCCGTCCTTTCTCTGGGGCCAACGTCCTGACTTTC.

This chain uses TRBV5-1 with TRBJ2-3, with TRBD1 matching 10 bases. The J segment lost 4 bases and the V segment lost 4 bases, leaving 6 bases of the junction unmatched. CDR3 size: 15 residues. Germline V gene lookup returns CDR1 SGHRS and CDR2 YFSETQ. In DNA form, the CDR3 reads TGCGCCAGCAGCCCCAGACAGGGGGCACCAGATACGCAGTATTTT. Encoded protein: CASSPRQGAPDTQYF.

The V and J genes are TRBV28 and TRBJ2-1; D is perhaps TRBD2 (6 bases). The CDR3 loop spans 16 amino acids. CDR1 MDHEN and CDR2 SYDVKM come from the germline V gene. Trimming shortened V by 2 bases and J by 4 bases, and 15 bases separated the two germline ends. The CDR3 DNA reads as TGTGCCAGCAGTTTACCGGCGGCGGGGAAATACAATGAGCAGTTCTTC. It yields the protein CASSLPAAGKYNEQFF.

The chain carries TRBV2 and TRBJ2-1; the D gene is possibly TRBD2 (6 bases). Trimming cost V 8 bases and J 1 base, with 12 bases left between them. The CDR3 length is 14 residues. Germline-derived CDR1 and CDR2 are SNHLY and FYNNEI. The CDR3 bases are TGTGCCAGCGCCTTCGGGAGTTCCTACAATGAGCAGTTCTTC. As protein: CASAFGSSYNEQFF.

The V call is TRBV27, the J call TRBJ1-1; no clear D. Germline V lookup: CDR1 MNHEY, CDR2 SMNVEV (reference sequence). Trimming pared 5 bases from V and 3 bases from J, leaving 10 bases between. The CDR3 length is 13 residues. CDR3 sequence (DNA): TGTGCCAGCAGTCCCTATAGGGACACTGAAGCTTTCTTT. It translates to CASSPYRDTEAFF.

The sample holds one count of this clone. The chain joins TRBV28 to TRBJ1-2; 9 nucleotides agree with TRBD1. This CDR3 spans 19 amino acids. Germline CDR1 reads MDHEN; CDR2 reads SYDVKM. J lost 3 bases, V lost 6 bases, and 20 bases had no gene match. The CDR3 is CASRTLFNAYRGLYYGYTF. Here the CDR3 DNA reads TGTGCCAGCAGGACCCTCTTTAACGCTTACAGGGGGCTTTACTATGGCTACACCTTC.

The CDR3 DNA reads TGTGCCAGCAGTTACTCGGCCTACGAGCAGTACGTC. Its translation is CASSYSAYEQYV. J is TRBJ2-7 and V is TRBV6-5; D not certain. V lost 0 bases and J 2 bases, leaving 2 bases between the germline ends. Germline assignment: CDR1 MNHEY and CDR2 SVGAGI. The CDR3 is 12 amino acids.

This chain connects TRBV30 to TRBJ2-4, with no clear D. V was trimmed by 5 bases and J by 2 bases, leaving 19 bases between them. There are 16 residues in the CDR3. Germline CDR1 GTSNPN, CDR2 SVGIG (reference sequence). CDR3 in DNA: TGTGCCTGGGGGTGTTCCCCGAAGAGTTCCAAAAACATTCAGTACTTC. Translating gives CAWGCSPKSSKNIQYF.

The chain uses TRBV25-1 and TRBJ1-1; 9 bases line up with TRBD1. CDR3 size: 16 residues. V was pared by 4 bases and J by 0 bases, with 6 bases of the junction left unmatched. Germline V gene lookup returns CDR1 MGHDK and CDR2 SYGVNS. This CDR3 reads CASSGGDRVMNTEAFF. CDR3 sequence (DNA): TGTGCCAGCAGTGGGGGGGACAGGGTCATGAACACTGAAGCTTTCTTT.

This clone has a single count. The J gene is TRBJ1-4, the V gene TRBV30; 9 bases align to TRBD1. The J segment lost 6 bases and the V segment lost 4 bases, leaving 6 bases of the junction unmatched. CDR1 is GTSNPN, CDR2 SVGIG, per germline (reference sequence). There are 14 residues in the CDR3. The CDR3 is CAWTGDRVDEKLFF. The CDR3 DNA is TGTGCCTGGACTGGGGACAGGGTTGATGAAAAACTGTTTTTT.

Remarks on this clone: The junction differs from germline at one of its ends, possibly a read error. CDR3 bases: TGCGCCAGCAGCCAAGATACGGGCAGGGGCCAAGAGACCCAGTACTTC. It yields the protein CASSQDTGRGQETQYF. This chain uses TRBV7-2 with TRBJ2-5; a possible D gene is TRBD1 (6 bases). Germline CDR1 SGHTA, CDR2 FQGNSA. The CDR3 sequence is 16 residues long.

This rearrangement joins TRBV4-1 to TRBJ2-1; no clear D gene. The CDR3 runs to 14 residues. The V end lost 4 bases, the J end lost 5 bases, and 12 bases lay between the germline ends. Germline V gene sequence: CDR1 MGHRA, CDR2 YSYEKL. The CDR3 sequence is CASSLNPPHNEQFF. The CDR3 DNA follows: TGCGCCAGCAGCCTCAATCCTCCCCACAATGAGCAGTTCTTC.

The chain joins TRBV27 to TRBJ2-2; 11 positions match TRBD2. V was pared by 6 bases and J by 4 bases, with 4 bases of the junction left unmatched. Germline values: CDR1 MNHEY, CDR2 SMNVEV (reference sequence). The CDR3 runs to 15 residues. DNA for the CDR3: TGTGCCAGCAGGGGACTAGCGGAGGCCACCGGGGAGCTGTTTTTT. Translation gives CASRGLAEATGELFF.

V gene TRBV7-2 combines with J gene TRBJ1-6; D is uncertain. V shed 5 bases and J shed 7 bases, with 18 bases lying between them. Per the germline V gene, CDR1 is SGHTA and CDR2 is FQGNSA. The CDR3 runs to 16 residues. The CDR3 reads CASSPAGISLNSPLHF. The CDR3, as DNA: TGTGCCAGCAGCCCGGCGGGGATCAGCCTCAATTCACCCCTCCACTTT.

V and J are TRBV5-4 and TRBJ2-7; TRBD1 matches 9 bases. The CDR3 has 14 residues. The J segment lost 5 bases and the V segment lost 1 base, leaving 4 bases of the junction unmatched. Germline CDR1 reads SGHNT; CDR2 reads YYREEE (reference sequence). The CDR3 reads CASSLPGTGNEQYF. The CDR3 DNA reads TGTGCCAGCAGCTTGCCCGGGACAGGGAACGAGCAGTACTTC.

The chain recombines TRBV5-1 with TRBJ1-4, with D perhaps matching TRBD1 (6 bases). Germline V gene lookup returns CDR1 SGHRS and CDR2 YFSETQ. Trimming removed 4 bases from V and 0 bases from J, with 13 bases in between. The CDR3 spans 16 residues. The CDR3 coding sequence is TGCGCCAGCAGCACAGGGAAAGGAGCAACTAATGAAAAACTGTTTTTT. It translates to CASSTGKGATNEKLFF. The complete variable domain, with remaining parts taken from reference TRBV5-1 and TRBJ1-4, reads KAGVTQTPRYLIKTRGQQVTLSCSPISGHRSVSWYQQTPGQGLQFLFEYFSETQRNKGNFPGRFSGRQFSNSRSEMNVSTLELGDSALYLCASSTGKGATNEKLFFGSGTQLSVL.

The chain has TRBV5-4 and TRBJ2-5, with TRBD1 matching over 7 bases. J was trimmed by 4 bases and V by 3 bases; bases with no gene match: 3. Per germline, CDR1 SGHNT and CDR2 YYREEE (reference sequence). The CDR3 has 13 residues. The CDR3 here is CASSSTGVETQYF. The CDR3 DNA sequence: TGTGCCAGCAGCTCCACAGGGGTAGAGACCCAGTACTTC.

The sample holds a few counts of this clone. This rearrangement joins TRBV19 to TRBJ1-1, with 8 bases aligning to TRBD1. V lost 2 bases to trimming and J lost 5 bases; unmatched junction nucleotides: 10. This CDR3 region has 16 residues. In germline, CDR1 is LNHDA, CDR2 SQIVND (reference sequence). The CDR3 DNA reads TGTGCCAGTAGTATATATTCGCAGGGGGCAGGAACTGAAGCTTTCTTT. Amino acid sequence: CASSIYSQGAGTEAFF.

This chain links TRBV30 with TRBJ2-7, with D unclear. The CDR3 sequence is 11 residues long. The germline V gene encodes CDR1 GTSNPN and CDR2 SVGIG (reference sequence). Trimming took 4 bases from V and 5 from J, leaving 9 bases between them. CDR3 in DNA: TGTGCCTGGACCTCAGACCACGAGCAGTACTTC. This encodes CAWTSDHEQYF.

The chain couples TRBV6-4 to TRBJ1-3; D is ambiguous. Per the germline V gene, CDR1 is MRHNA and CDR2 is SNTAGT. Trimming removed 8 bases at V and 2 bases at J, with 10 bases between. This CDR3 is built from 13 residues. The CDR3: CASPDGAGNTIYF. The DNA for the CDR3 is TGTGCCAGCCCGGATGGGGCTGGAAACACCATATATTTT.

This rearrangement joins TRBV6-1 to TRBJ1-5; possibly TRBD1 for D (5 bases). The CDR3 loop spans 11 amino acids. Between the trimmed V and J ends, which lost 7 bases and 5 bases, there was a span of 6 bases. Germline lookup yields CDR1 MNHNS and CDR2 SASEGT. In DNA, the CDR3 is TGTGCCAGCATAGGGGATCAGCCCCAGCATTTT. Protein product: CASIGDQPQHF.